Each of the 11 T cell receptor beta chains below was sequenced from the same sample in a study of cytomegalovirus exposure and HLA in healthy donors. PCR was performed using 60 Vbeta and 13 Jbeta primers. Profiled with immunoSEQ multiplex PCR; TCRdb holds only in-frame clones, not every one. The sample lists more than 150,000 clones, about 90% occurring once. Sequences were obtained from PBMCs. The receptors shown here come from a girl under three years old in good health and CMV-seronegative.

V usage is TRBV11-2 and J usage is TRBJ1-6; 7 bases line up with TRBD1. This CDR3 is 17 amino acids long. The germline CDR1 and CDR2 sequences are SGHAT and FQNNGV. V shed 3 bases and J 7 bases; nucleotides not matched to a gene: 12. The chain's CDR3 is CASSFGWTGYRNSPLHF. DNA for the CDR3: TGTGCCAGCAGCTTTGGGTGGACAGGTTACCGAAATTCACCCCTCCACTTT.

The gene calls are TRBV7-9 and TRBJ1-2; 8 bases map to TRBD1. The CDR3 extends over 17 amino acids. V lost 8 bases to trimming and J lost 7 bases; unmatched junction nucleotides: 21. The germline V gene has CDR1 SEHNR and CDR2 FQNEAQ (reference sequence). The CDR3 DNA reads as TGTGCCAGCGCAACCGGGCAGGGGGCTACGGAATCAGGTGGCTACACCTTC. Translation gives CASATGQGATESGGYTF.

The rearrangement joins TRBV7-2 to TRBJ2-2; 14 nucleotides line up with TRBD2. V trimming: 3 bases; J trimming: 7 bases; junction bases outside the gene matches: 7. CDR1 is SGHTA and CDR2 is FQGNSA in the germline V gene. This CDR3 region has 17 residues. The CDR3 bases are TGTGCCAGCAGCTTGAGACTAGCGGGAGGGCATAACGGGGAGCTGTTTTTT. Protein: CASSLRLAGGHNGELFF.

CDR3 coding DNA: TGCAGCGTTTATACCCGGGGAGAGAAGGGAAATGAGCAGTTCTTC. Its protein product is CSVYTRGEKGNEQFF. This sequence joins TRBV29-1 and TRBJ2-1, with D possibly being TRBD2 (5 bases). Trimming cost V 5 bases and J 7 bases, with 21 bases left between them. Germline CDR1 SQVTM, CDR2 ANQGSEA. CDR3 length: 15 amino acids.

The chain carries TRBV21-1 and TRBJ2-7; the table's D call of TRBD2 was not tested on the DNA. TRBV21-1 is a known pseudogene. The CDR3 runs 15 residues. In DNA, the CDR3 is TGTGCCAGCAGCTGGCGCGGGACCTCCCCCTACGAGCAGTACTTC. Its protein is CASSWRGTSPYEQYF.

V usage is TRBV19 and J usage is TRBJ2-1, with D maybe TRBD2 (5 bases). V was trimmed by 5 bases and J by 8 bases, leaving 13 bases between them. CDR1 and CDR2 from the germline V gene are LNHDA and SQIVND (reference sequence). The CDR3 has 13 amino acids. The CDR3 reads CASSLDSPHEQFF. In DNA, the CDR3 is TGTGCCAGTAGTTTGGACTCTCCCCATGAGCAGTTCTTC.

This sequence joins TRBV30 and TRBJ2-5; 9 bases align to TRBD1. This CDR3 is 14 amino acids long. Trimming at V came to 5 bases and at J to 0 bases, leaving 4 bases not matched to a gene. CDR1 and CDR2 (germline): GTSNPN, SVGIG (reference sequence). The CDR3 here is CAWDGTGHQETQYF. CDR3 DNA sequence: TGTGCCTGGGACGGGACAGGGCACCAAGAGACCCAGTACTTC.

Here the CDR3 reads CASKGGEGRANTIYF. The CDR3, as DNA: TGTGCCAGCAAAGGGGGGGAGGGGAGGGCGAACACCATATATTTT. The gene calls are TRBV2 and TRBJ1-3; D is possibly TRBD1 (6 bases). The CDR3 has 15 amino acids. V lost 7 bases and J 7 bases, leaving 20 bases between the germline ends. Germline V gene lookup returns CDR1 SNHLY and CDR2 FYNNEI.

The gene calls are TRBV7-9 and TRBJ2-2; 8 positions agree with TRBD1. Germline loops: CDR1 SEHNR, CDR2 FQNEAQ (reference sequence). The V and J ends lost 5 bases and 6 bases, in that order; junction bases with no gene match: 5. CDR3 length equals 14 residues. CDR3 in DNA: TGTGCCAGCAGCCCAACACAGGGGGCCGGGGAGCTGTTTTTT. It yields the protein CASSPTQGAGELFF.

The chain is built from TRBV5-1 and TRBJ2-3, with 7 nucleotides matching TRBD2. The CDR3 runs 17 residues. Per germline, CDR1 SGHRS and CDR2 YFSETQ. V lost 1 base and J lost 6; bases outside the gene matches: 14. The CDR3 DNA reads TGCGCCAGCAGCTTGACCAGACCTAGTAGCGGGTCGGATACGCAGTATTTT. Translating gives CASSLTRPSSGSDTQYF.

This chain uses TRBV6-1 with TRBJ1-2, with D possibly being TRBD1 (6 bases). The germline V gene has CDR1 MNHNS and CDR2 SASEGT. This CDR3 contains 15 residues. Trimming stripped 6 bases from V and 8 bases from J, with 22 bases between. CDR3 sequence reads: CASRSPGENRGGYTF. The CDR3 DNA sequence: TGTGCCAGCAGGTCTCCAGGGGAAAATAGAGGCGGCTACACCTTC.